The table lists the clone carrying this T cell receptor (beta chain) with many counts. No antigen is known for it. This entry comes from a study of T cells after yellow fever vaccination. Across the whole study: The fractions with low cell numbers were processed using SMART-Seq v4 Ultra Low Input. Study findings and constraints: Weaker overall was a secondary response that nonetheless peaked faster, on day 5 versus 15.

The CDR3 length is 13 residues. V was shortened by 2 bases and J by 6 bases, with 12 bases between the two germline ends. Germline lookup yields CDR1 SGHKS and CDR2 YYEKEE (reference sequence). MiXCR, run by TCRdb on the 5' RACE reads, gives a single entry per CDR3 protein. The top ten clones hold 30% to 45% of a sample with about 63,000 distinct CDR3 sequences, around 7.4% of them seen once. The sequence derives from a man aged 25-45 years who received the YFV17D yellow fever vaccine. Material: CD8+ T cells sorted from PBMCs, obtained 15 days after the yellow fever booster vaccination. V usage is TRBV5-5 and J usage is TRBJ2-7, with a possible D match to TRBD2 (5 bases). CDR3 bases: TGTGCCAGCAGCTTTGGTGGCGGGTTCGAGCAGTACTTC. Translated, it gives CASSFGGGFEQYF.